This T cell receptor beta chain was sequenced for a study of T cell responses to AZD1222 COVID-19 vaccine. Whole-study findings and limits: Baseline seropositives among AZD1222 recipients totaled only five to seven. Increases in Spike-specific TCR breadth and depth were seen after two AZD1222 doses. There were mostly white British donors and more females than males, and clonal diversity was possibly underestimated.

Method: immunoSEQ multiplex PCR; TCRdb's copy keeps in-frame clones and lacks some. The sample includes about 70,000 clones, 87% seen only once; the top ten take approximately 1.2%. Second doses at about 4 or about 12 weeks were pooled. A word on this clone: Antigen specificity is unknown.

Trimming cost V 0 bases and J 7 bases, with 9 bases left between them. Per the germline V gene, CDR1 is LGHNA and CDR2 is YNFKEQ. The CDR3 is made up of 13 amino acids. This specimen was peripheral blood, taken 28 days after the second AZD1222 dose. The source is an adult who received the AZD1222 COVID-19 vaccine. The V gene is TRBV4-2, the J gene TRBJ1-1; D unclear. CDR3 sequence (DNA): TGTGCCAGCAGCCAAGAAGATCTCCGTGAAGCTTTCTTT. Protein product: CASSQEDLREAFF.